The 24 T cell receptor beta chains below come from one sample, sequenced in a study of regulatory T cells in long-lasting Graves disease. Arm-PCR with iRepertoire HTBI primers amplified the CDR3 regions for these TCR beta libraries. Via MiXCR, TCRdb re-called the multiplex PCR reads, giving one row per CDR3 protein. The data show under 500,000 distinct CDR3 sequences, about a sixth seen once. Time point here: newly diagnosed GD, antithyroid drugs for less than 3 months. After RNA was extracted from PBMCs, the TCR library was made from it. These records were also assigned to another study, of T cells in Graves' hyperthyroidism and ophthalmopathy.

The input for sequencing was peripheral blood mononuclear cells (PBMCs), taken at new diagnosis, from a patient treated with antithyroid drugs. These receptors were obtained from a woman in her twenties or thirties with Graves disease.

This clonotype was seen many times. V usage is TRBV12-3 or TRBV12-4 and J usage is TRBJ2-2; possibly TRBD2 for D (5 bases). The CDR3 runs to 18 residues. The V gene lost 1 base and the J gene lost 3 bases, with 18 bases spanning the gap. CDR3 coding DNA: TGTGCCAGCAGTTTAGATTCCGGGAAAGATAGGGACACCGGGGAGCTGTTTTTT. Amino acid sequence: CASSLDSGKDRDTGELFF.

This clonotype was seen at least ten times. The V gene is TRBV12-5, the J gene TRBJ2-5; the D gene is possibly TRBD2 (5 bases). The CDR3 is 12 amino acids. Looked up from germline, CDR1 is LGHNT and CDR2 is FRNRAP. Trimming pared 6 bases from V and 7 bases from J, leaving 12 bases between. CDR3 residues: CASGLGGGTQYF. CDR3 sequence (DNA): TGTGCTAGTGGCCTCGGCGGAGGGACCCAGTACTTC.

Many counts were recorded for this clonotype. The rearrangement uses TRBV11-2 and TRBJ1-2; weak D call: TRBD1 (5 bases). In germline, CDR1 is SGHAT, CDR2 FQNNGV. This CDR3 has 15 amino acids. Trimming removed 5 bases from V and 2 bases from J, with 15 bases in between. CDR3 DNA: TGTGCCAGCAGCCCACGGCAGGAGGGGAACTATGGCTACACCTTC. Translation: CASSPRQEGNYGYTF.

This clonotype was counted only a few times. A far larger clone is off by one base, so a read error is likely. The rearrangement uses TRBV7-2 and TRBJ2-7; D possibly corresponds to TRBD2 (5 bases). V gave up 5 bases and J gave up 7 bases, with 18 bases separating them. The CDR3 sequence is 14 residues long. Germline CDR1 is SGHTA and CDR2 is FQGNSA. The DNA of the CDR3 is TGTGCCAGCAGCAGGGAGATCTCGCTAGGTGAGCAGTACTTC. It specifies CASSREISLGEQYF.

The V and J genes are TRBV5-1 and TRBJ2-3; D may be TRBD2 (5 bases). There are 16 residues in the CDR3. Germline CDR1 SGHRS, CDR2 YFSETQ. Trimming shortened V by 2 bases and J by 6 bases, and 19 bases separated the two germline ends. CDR3 in amino acids: CASSFITGLGMDTQYF. CDR3 DNA sequence: TGCGCCAGCAGCTTCATCACGGGTCTCGGGATGGATACGCAGTATTTT.

There are a few counts of this clonotype. This chain uses TRBV6-1 with TRBJ2-1, with D possibly matching TRBD2 (6 bases). CDR1 is MNHNS, CDR2 SASEGT, per germline. Trimming removed 7 bases at V and 8 bases at J, with 18 bases between. This CDR3 is built from 14 residues. CDR3 DNA sequence: TGTGCCAGCAATCCCCTGGGGGGTTCACATGAGCAGTTCTTC. Translated, it gives CASNPLGGSHEQFF.

The chain links TRBV7-6 to TRBJ2-5; D is possibly TRBD2 (6 bases). Trimming removed 1 base from V and 4 bases from J, with 10 bases in between. CDR1 is SGHVS and CDR2 is FNYEAQ in the germline V gene. This CDR3 has 14 residues. CDR3 residues: CASSLGGGLETQYF. DNA for the CDR3: TGTGCCAGCAGCTTAGGAGGAGGGTTAGAGACCCAGTACTTC.

The sample holds many counts of this clonotype. The chain employs TRBV11-2 and TRBJ2-7, with 7 positions matching TRBD2. The germline gives CDR1 SGHAT, CDR2 FQNNGV. The CDR3 length is 13 residues. V shed 6 bases and J 0 bases; nucleotides not matched to a gene: 2. Here the CDR3 reads CASRGGTSYEQYF. CDR3 DNA sequence: TGTGCCAGCAGGGGAGGGACCTCCTACGAGCAGTACTTC.

In its sample, this clonotype was seen many times. The J gene is TRBJ1-2, the V gene TRBV18; 10 nucleotides line up with TRBD1. The CDR3 contains 14 residues. The V and J ends lost 3 bases and 4 bases, in that order; junction bases with no gene match: 2. CDR1 and CDR2 from the germline V gene are KGHSH and LQKENI. This CDR3 is CASSPGQGGYGYTF. The CDR3 DNA is TGTGCCAGCTCACCCGGACAGGGGGGCTATGGCTACACCTTC.

This clonotype was counted only a few times. The chain carries TRBV29-1 and TRBJ2-7; TRBD1 is a possible D gene (6 bases). CDR1 is SQVTM and CDR2 is ANQGSEA in the germline V gene. Trimming pared 4 bases from V and 5 bases from J, leaving 12 bases between. CDR3 length: 12 residues. CDR3 DNA: TGCAGCGTTGGGGACATGTGGAACGAGCAGTACTTC. Amino acids: CSVGDMWNEQYF.

The chain links TRBV20-1 to TRBJ2-2; the D is unclear. The germline V and J ends were trimmed by 7 bases and 4 bases, with 16 bases remaining between them. This CDR3 region has 14 residues. Germline V lookup: CDR1 DFQATT, CDR2 SNEGSKA (reference sequence). The CDR3 DNA reads as TGCAGTGTTGCTGGGTCTTACACCACCGGGGAGCTGTTTTTT. This codes for CSVAGSYTTGELFF.

This chain connects TRBV20-1 to TRBJ1-2, with D perhaps TRBD1 (5 bases). V was shortened by 0 bases and J by 3 bases, with 11 bases between the two germline ends. The CDR3 contains 14 residues. CDR1 is DFQATT, CDR2 SNEGSKA, per germline (reference sequence). The CDR3 nucleotides read TGCAGTGCTAGAGAGGGGGGAGGAGACTATGGCTACACCTTC. Its translation is CSAREGGGDYGYTF.

The chain recombines TRBV5-1 with TRBJ1-3; TRBD1 matches at 7 bases. CDR1 and CDR2 from the germline V gene are SGHRS and YFSETQ. The CDR3 totals 12 residues. CDR3 coding DNA: TGCGCTAGCCAGGGGGATGGAAACACCATATATTTT. Translation gives CASQGDGNTIYF.

This clonotype was seen many times. The rearrangement joins TRBV7-8 to TRBJ1-1, with D perhaps matching TRBD1 (5 bases). This CDR3 has 14 residues. With 8 bases removed from V and 1 base from J, the gap between germline ends came to 14 bases. Germline CDR1 and CDR2: SGHVS and FQNEAQ. CDR3: CASVPGDGNTEAFF. Here the CDR3 DNA reads TGTGCCAGCGTCCCCGGGGACGGGAACACTGAAGCTTTCTTT.

Details on this clonotype: A read error may be the cause here, since a much bigger clone is one base away. The J gene is TRBJ2-2, the V gene TRBV3-1; 7 positions agree with TRBD2. Germline CDR1 is LGHDT and CDR2 is YNNKEL (reference sequence). The CDR3 sequence is 16 residues long. In DNA, the CDR3 is TGTGCCAGCAGCCGCCAGCGGGGAAAGAACACCGGGGAGCTGCTTTTT. Amino acids: CASSRQRGKNTGELLF.

In the case of this clonotype: A much larger clone differs from this one at a single base, so this may be a read error. CDR3 residues: CAVARGGTGLETRYF. As DNA, the CDR3 is TGTGCGGTGGCCAGGGGAGGGACCGGTTTGGAGACCCGGTACTTC. The chain recombines TRBV10-3 with TRBJ2-5; weak D call: TRBD2 (7 bases). This CDR3 region has 15 residues. Germline V gives CDR1 ENHRY, CDR2 SYGVKD.

This clonotype was seen at least ten times. The chain combines TRBV7-6 with TRBJ2-7; 7 bases fit TRBD2. The CDR3 has 13 amino acids. The germline CDR1 and CDR2 sequences are SGHVS and FNYEAQ. The ends lost 4 bases at V and 6 bases at J; junction bases unmatched: 6. The CDR3 region is CASSWLAEGEQYF. CDR3 DNA: TGTGCCAGCAGCTGGCTAGCGGAGGGCGAGCAGTACTTC.

This clonotype was detected only a few times. It is likely a read error, because the conserved phenylalanine at the end of the CDR3 is missing. The chain employs TRBV29-1 and TRBJ2-1; a possible D gene is TRBD2 (5 bases). Germline-derived CDR1 and CDR2 are SQVTM and ANQGSEA. There are 11 residues in the CDR3. Between the trimmed V and J ends, which lost 1 base and 7 bases, there was a span of 5 bases. CDR3 amino acids: CSVEGGNEQFL. Written as DNA, the CDR3 is TGCAGCGTTGAAGGAGGGAATGAGCAGTTCCTC.

This clonotype has a single count. This may come from a read error, since a much larger clone is one base off. The chain couples TRBV29-1 to TRBJ2-1, with D possibly matching TRBD2 (5 bases). Germline V lookup: CDR1 SQVTM, CDR2 ANQGSEA. This CDR3 contains 16 residues. The CDR3 DNA reads as TGCAGCGTTGAACAGTTGGTGCCTAGCTCCTACAATGGGCAGTTCTTC. It encodes CSVEQLVPSSYNGQFF.

Turning to this clonotype: A read error may account for a junction end that differs from germline. The chain employs TRBV6-2 or TRBV6-3 and TRBJ2-5, with D perhaps being TRBD1 or TRBD2 (5 bases each). The length of the CDR3 is 15 residues. CDR1 is MNHEY and CDR2 is SVGEGT in the germline V gene. The DNA of the CDR3 is TGTGCCAGCAGCGATGCCGGGACGGACCAGGAGACCCAGTACTTC. This sequence encodes CASSDAGTDQETQYF.

This clonotype was counted ten times or more. The gene calls are TRBV14 and TRBJ1-2, with D uncertain. The germline V and J ends were trimmed by 0 bases and 7 bases, with 27 bases remaining between them. This CDR3 contains 19 residues. Germline values: CDR1 SGHDN, CDR2 FVKESK. The CDR3 sequence is CASSQDRTVGGYRSGGYTF. Written as DNA, the CDR3 is TGTGCCAGCAGCCAAGACCGGACGGTCGGCGGATACCGCTCAGGTGGCTACACCTTC.

This clonotype was seen many times. The V and J genes are TRBV14 and TRBJ2-2; a weak D match, TRBD2 (7 bases). The germline gives CDR1 SGHDN, CDR2 FVKESK. The V gene lost 3 bases and the J gene lost 2 bases, with 25 bases spanning the gap. The CDR3 contains 20 residues. The CDR3 is CASSHFLGGHGGSNTGELFF. The CDR3 nucleotides are TGTGCCAGCAGCCATTTTCTGGGGGGGCACGGCGGTTCCAACACCGGGGAGCTGTTTTTT.

The chain has TRBV29-1 and TRBJ1-2; possibly TRBD1 for D (6 bases). This CDR3 contains 17 residues. V was cut by 3 bases and J by 5 bases, with 25 bases left in between. Germline values: CDR1 SQVTM, CDR2 ANQGSEA. The CDR3 nucleotides read TGCAGCGTTGAGCTCCCTGGGGGGGACATGGGACTTTATGGCTACACCTTC. Encoded protein: CSVELPGGDMGLYGYTF.

This clonotype has a handful of counts. This chain connects TRBV6-1 to TRBJ1-2; D is uncertain. The germline V and J ends were trimmed by 7 bases and 4 bases, with 7 bases remaining between them. Germline V gene lookup returns CDR1 MNHNS and CDR2 SASEGT. This CDR3 is built from 11 residues. CDR3 in amino acids: CASTGIYGYTF. CDR3 nucleotides: TGTGCCAGCACTGGGATCTATGGCTACACCTTC.